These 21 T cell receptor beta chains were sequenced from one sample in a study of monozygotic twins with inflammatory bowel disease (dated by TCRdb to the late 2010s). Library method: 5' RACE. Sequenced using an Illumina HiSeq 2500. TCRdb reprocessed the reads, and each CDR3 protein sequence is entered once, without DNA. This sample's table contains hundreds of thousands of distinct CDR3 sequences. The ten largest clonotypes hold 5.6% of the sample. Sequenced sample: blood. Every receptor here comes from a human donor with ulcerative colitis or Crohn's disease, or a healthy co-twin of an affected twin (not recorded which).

The CDR3 reads CASSSTGNTGELFF. The chain carries TRBV7-2 and TRBJ2-2; TCRdb reports TRBD1, a call that lacks DNA to check it against. Looked up from germline, CDR1 is SGHTA and CDR2 is FQGNSA. This CDR3 region has 14 residues.

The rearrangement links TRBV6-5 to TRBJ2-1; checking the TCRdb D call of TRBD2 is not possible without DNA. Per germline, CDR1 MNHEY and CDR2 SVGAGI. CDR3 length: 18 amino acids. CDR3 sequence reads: CASSYSIPGGPTYNEQFF.

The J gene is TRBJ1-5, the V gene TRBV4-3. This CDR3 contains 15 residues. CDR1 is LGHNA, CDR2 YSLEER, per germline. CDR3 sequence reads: CASSQDSGNNQPQHF.

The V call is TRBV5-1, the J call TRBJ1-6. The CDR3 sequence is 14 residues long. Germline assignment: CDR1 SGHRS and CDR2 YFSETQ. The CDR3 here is CASSLRRDNSPLHF.

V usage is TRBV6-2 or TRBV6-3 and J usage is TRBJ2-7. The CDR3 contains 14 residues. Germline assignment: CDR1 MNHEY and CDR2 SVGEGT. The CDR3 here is CASSYSPVSYEQYF.

This chain's CDR3 is CASSLPRGLSTGELFF. The V call is TRBV7-2, the J call TRBJ2-2. CDR3 length: 16 amino acids. Germline V gene lookup returns CDR1 SGHTA and CDR2 FQGNSA.

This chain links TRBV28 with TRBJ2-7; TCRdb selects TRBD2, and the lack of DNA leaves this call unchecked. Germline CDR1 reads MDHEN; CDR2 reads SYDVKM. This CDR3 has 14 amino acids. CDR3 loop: CASGPSGGFYEQYF.

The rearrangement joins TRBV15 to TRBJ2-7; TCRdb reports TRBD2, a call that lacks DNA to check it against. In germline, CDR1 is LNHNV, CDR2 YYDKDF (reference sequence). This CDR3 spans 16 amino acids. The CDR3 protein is CATSRAAGTTTYEQYF.

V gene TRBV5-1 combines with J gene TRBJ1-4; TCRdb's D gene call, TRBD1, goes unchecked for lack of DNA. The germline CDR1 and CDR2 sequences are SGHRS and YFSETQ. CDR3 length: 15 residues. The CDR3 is CASSFGDSSYEKLFF.

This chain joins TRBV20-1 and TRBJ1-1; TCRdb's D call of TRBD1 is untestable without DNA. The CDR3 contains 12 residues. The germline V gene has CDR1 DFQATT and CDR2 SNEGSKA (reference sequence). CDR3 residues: CSAFQGGSEAFF.

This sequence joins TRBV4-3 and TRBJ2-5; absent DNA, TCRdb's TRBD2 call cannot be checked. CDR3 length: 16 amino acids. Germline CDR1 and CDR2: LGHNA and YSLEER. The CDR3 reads CASSQESASGQETQYF.

CDR3 amino acids: CASIPSANTGELFF. The V call is TRBV2, the J call TRBJ2-2. This CDR3 has 14 amino acids. Looked up from germline, CDR1 is SNHLY and CDR2 is FYNNEI.

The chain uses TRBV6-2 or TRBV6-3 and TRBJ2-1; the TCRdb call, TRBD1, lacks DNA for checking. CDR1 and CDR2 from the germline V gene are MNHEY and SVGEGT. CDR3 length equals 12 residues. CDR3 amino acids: CATFRGENEQFF.

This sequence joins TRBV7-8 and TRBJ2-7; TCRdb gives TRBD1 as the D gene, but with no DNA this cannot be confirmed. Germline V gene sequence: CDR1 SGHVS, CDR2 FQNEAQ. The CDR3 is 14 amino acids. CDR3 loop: CASSLWNAPYEQYF.

The CDR3 loop reads CASSLDGTKYGYTF. The chain joins TRBV5-1 to TRBJ1-2; absent DNA, TCRdb's TRBD1 call cannot be checked. The germline CDR1 and CDR2 sequences are SGHRS and YFSETQ. This CDR3 contains 14 residues. The variable domain in full, completed from reference TRBV5-1 and TRBJ1-2, reads KAGVTQTPRYLIKTRGQQVTLSCSPISGHRSVSWYQQTPGQGLQFLFEYFSETQRNKGNFPGRFSGRQFSNSRSEMNVSTLELGDSALYLCASSLDGTKYGYTFGSGTRLTVV.

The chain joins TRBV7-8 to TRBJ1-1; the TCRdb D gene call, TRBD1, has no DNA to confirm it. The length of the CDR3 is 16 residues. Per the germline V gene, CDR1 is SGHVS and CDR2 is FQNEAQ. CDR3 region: CASSLGTGAGNTEAFF.

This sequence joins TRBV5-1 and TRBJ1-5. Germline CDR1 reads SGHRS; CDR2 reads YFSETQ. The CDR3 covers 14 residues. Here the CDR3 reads CASSQTPGNQPQHF.

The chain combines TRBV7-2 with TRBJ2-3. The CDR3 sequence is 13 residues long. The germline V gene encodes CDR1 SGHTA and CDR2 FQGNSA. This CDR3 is CASSLGKHVTQYF.

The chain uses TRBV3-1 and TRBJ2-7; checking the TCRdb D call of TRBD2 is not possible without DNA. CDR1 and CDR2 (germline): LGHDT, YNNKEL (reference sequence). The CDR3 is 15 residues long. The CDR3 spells CASRPGSSGRGEQYF.

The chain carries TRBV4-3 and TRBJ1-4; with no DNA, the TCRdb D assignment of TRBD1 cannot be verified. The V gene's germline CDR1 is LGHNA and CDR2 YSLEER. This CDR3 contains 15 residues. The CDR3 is CASSPQGRANEKLLF.

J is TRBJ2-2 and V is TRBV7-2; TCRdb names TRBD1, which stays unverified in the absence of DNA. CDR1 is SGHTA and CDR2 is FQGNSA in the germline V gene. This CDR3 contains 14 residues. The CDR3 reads CASRLDSRSGELFF.